The source of this T cell receptor beta chain is a study of Ad26.COV2.S vaccination and SARS-CoV-2 variants. At the level of the study: Participants got Ad26.COV2.S intramuscularly, once or twice 56 days apart.

Germline V gene data show CDR1 as MNHEY and CDR2 as SVGEGT. This CDR3 has 16 amino acids. Trimming at V came to 6 bases and at J to 7 bases, leaving 11 bases not matched to a gene. Treatment meaning: approximately 18 received Ad26.COV2.S at low or high dose, single or two shots; roughly five received placebo; per-sample allocation not given. After the first vaccine or placebo injection, samples were drawn on day 63. SARS-CoV-2 spike from the Wuhan strain was encoded by the vaccine, an Ad26 vector. Profiling relied on immunoSEQ multiplex PCR, and the TCRdb table lists in-frame clones only, not all of them. The sample gives 300,000 to 450,000 clones, about 85% of which show up once; 2.5% to 3.5% is in the top ten.

The chain has TRBV6-2 or TRBV6-3 and TRBJ2-3; 12 positions agree with TRBD2. The receptor's source is a person aged 18-60 years who received the Ad26.COV2.S COVID-19 vaccine or a placebo. The source material was peripheral blood, sampled in a trial of Ad26.COV2.S vaccine versus placebo. The CDR3 bases are TGTGCCAGCAGCCCCCGCGGACTAGCGGGAATAAATACGCAGTATTTT. It is translated as CASSPRGLAGINTQYF.